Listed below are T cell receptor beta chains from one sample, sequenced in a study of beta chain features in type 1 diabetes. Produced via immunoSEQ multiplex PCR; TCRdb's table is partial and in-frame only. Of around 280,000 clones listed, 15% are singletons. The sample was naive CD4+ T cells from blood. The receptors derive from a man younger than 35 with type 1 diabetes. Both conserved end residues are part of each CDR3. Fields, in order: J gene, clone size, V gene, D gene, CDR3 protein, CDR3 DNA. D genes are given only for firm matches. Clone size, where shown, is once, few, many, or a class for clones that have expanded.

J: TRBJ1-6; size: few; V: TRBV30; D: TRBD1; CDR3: CAWSVRGQGDSPLHF; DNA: TGTGCCTGGAGTGTAAGAGGACAGGGTGATTCACCCCTCCACTTT
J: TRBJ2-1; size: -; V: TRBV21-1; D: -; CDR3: CASSKEGKDSRLYNEQFF; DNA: TGTGCCAGCAGCAAAGAGGGTAAGGACAGCCGCTTGTACAATGAGCAGTTCTTC
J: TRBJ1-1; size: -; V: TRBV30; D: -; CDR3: CAWSASRVMNTEAFF; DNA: TGTGCCTGGAGCGCTTCGCGGGTTATGAACACTGAAGCTTTCTTT
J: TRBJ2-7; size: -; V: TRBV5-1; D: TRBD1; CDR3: CASALPRRRDRANEQYF; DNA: TGCGCCAGCGCTTTACCCCGCCGACGGGACAGGGCCAACGAGCAGTACTTC
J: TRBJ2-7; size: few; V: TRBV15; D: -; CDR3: CATSRLLGRRYF; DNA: TGTGCCACCAGCAGGCTCCTTGGGCGTAGATACTTC
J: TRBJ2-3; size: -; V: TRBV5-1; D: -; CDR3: CASSLAPIKPTDTQYF; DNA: TGCGCCAGCAGCTTGGCTCCTATCAAACCCACAGATACGCAGTATTTT
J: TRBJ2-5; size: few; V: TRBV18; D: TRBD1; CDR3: CASSPLGQGAGGAQYF; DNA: TGTGCCAGCTCACCACTAGGACAGGGGGCCGGAGGGGCCCAGTACTTC
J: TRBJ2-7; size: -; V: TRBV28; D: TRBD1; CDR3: CASRSGQTYEQYF; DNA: TGTGCCAGCCGATCGGGACAGACCTACGAGCAGTACTTC
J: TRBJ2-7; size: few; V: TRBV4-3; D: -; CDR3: CASSRAVGGYEQYF; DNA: TGCGCCAGCAGCCGTGCCGTGGGGGGCTACGAGCAGTACTTC
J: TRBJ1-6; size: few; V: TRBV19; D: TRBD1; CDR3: CASKPGQSNSPLHF; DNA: TGTGCCAGTAAGCCGGGACAGAGTAATTCACCCCTCCACTTT
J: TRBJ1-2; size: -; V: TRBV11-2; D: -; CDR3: CASSPEWRSDGYTF; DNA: TGTGCCAGCAGCCCAGAATGGAGGTCGGATGGCTACACCTTC